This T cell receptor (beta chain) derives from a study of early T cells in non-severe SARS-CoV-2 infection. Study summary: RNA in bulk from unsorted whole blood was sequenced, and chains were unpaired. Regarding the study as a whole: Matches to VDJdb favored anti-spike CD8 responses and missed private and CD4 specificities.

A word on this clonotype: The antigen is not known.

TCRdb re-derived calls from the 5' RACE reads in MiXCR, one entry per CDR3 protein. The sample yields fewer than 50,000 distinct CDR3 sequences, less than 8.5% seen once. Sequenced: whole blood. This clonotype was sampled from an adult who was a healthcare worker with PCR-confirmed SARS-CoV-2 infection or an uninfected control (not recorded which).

The DNA of the CDR3 is TGCGCCAGCAGCGCCTCTAGCGGGGCCCTCTCCTACGAGCAGTACTTC. It yields the protein CASSASSGALSYEQYF. V is TRBV5-1 and J is TRBJ2-7; the match to TRBD2 covers 9 bases. The CDR3 is made up of 16 amino acids. V shed 4 bases, J shed 0 bases, and the junction held 8 bases outside the gene matches. Germline V gives CDR1 SGHRS, CDR2 YFSETQ.